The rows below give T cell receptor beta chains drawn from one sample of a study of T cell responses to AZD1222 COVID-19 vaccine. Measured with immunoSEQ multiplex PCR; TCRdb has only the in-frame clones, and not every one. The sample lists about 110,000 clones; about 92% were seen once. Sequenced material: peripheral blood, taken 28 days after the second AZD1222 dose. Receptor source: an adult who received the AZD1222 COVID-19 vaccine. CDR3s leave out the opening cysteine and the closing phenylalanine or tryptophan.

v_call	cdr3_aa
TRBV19	ASSIYTNQPQH
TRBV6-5	ASSYGGGAIKNIQY
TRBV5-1	ASSNQGNTDTQY
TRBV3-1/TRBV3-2	ASSQAGTSGGWETQY
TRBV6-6	ASRPPWDSYVYT
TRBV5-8	ASSLVLGDRVLGQY
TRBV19	ASRHTSPPNTEAF
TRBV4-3	ASSQERGLALWGEQF
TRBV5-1	ASSLVGTMNTGELF
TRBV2	ASSEAFGAF
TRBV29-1	SVVRSRGPGNEQF
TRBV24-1	ATSDFYRNEQF
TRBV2	ASRAPRLAGGQETQY
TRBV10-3	AITMQVDREQY
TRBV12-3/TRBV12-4	ASSLAGYEQY
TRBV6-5	ASRRADLSTDTQY
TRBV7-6	ASSLSTGTRAYEQY
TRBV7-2	ASSLGQGGLTLH
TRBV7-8	ASSFLKVWDQPQH
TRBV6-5	ASSKPTDRVSPLH
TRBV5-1	ASSLDKMNTEAF
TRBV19	ASSTSSGTAYGYT
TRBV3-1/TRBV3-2	ASSQVGTEEQNTEAF
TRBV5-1	ASSLAGGSHQPQH
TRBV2	ASRDYRVTYEQY
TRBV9	ASSLAGTSYEQY
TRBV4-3	ASSRGQGANEQF
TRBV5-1	ASSTAGVQEAF
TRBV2	ASSEAAGFNQPQH
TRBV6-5	ASTPNGVVETQY